This T cell receptor beta chain stems from a study of persistence of HIV-infected CD4 T cells. Study findings and constraints: Antigen-responding cells were enriched for degenerate expanded CDR3beta sequences.

The libraries were made with immunoSEQ version 4 in survey mode. Some clones are missing from TCRdb's copy, which holds only in-frame ones; the method was immunoSEQ multiplex PCR. There are some 40,000 clones in the sample; roughly 92% occur only once, and under 2% lies in the top ten. Cells were stimulated nonspecifically with anti-CD3/anti-CD28 magnetic beads. Sorting of responding CD4+ T cells relied on upregulated CD40 ligand together with CD69. For 15 to 20 hours, CD8-depleted PBMCs received anti-CD28/CD49d costimulation, a CD40-blocking antibody and enfuvirtide. The CDR3 spans 17 residues. The germline V gene encodes CDR1 KGHSH and CDR2 LQKENI. Trimming left V 2 bases short and J 6 bases short, with 17 bases between. Details on this clone: Its antigen is as yet unknown.

The source of this sequence is an adult man with HIV who was CMV-seropositive. The chain is built from TRBV18 and TRBJ1-6; tentatively, D is TRBD1 (5 bases). The sequenced sample was CD4+ T cells sorted from PBMCs after approximately 20-hour stimulation, obtained from a patient who received antiretroviral therapy. The CDR3 region is CASSPIERQGGNSPLHF. The CDR3 nucleotides are TGTGCCAGCTCACCAATTGAGCGGCAGGGCGGTAATTCACCCCTCCACTTT.